What follows are 27 T cell receptor beta chains derived from one specimen sequenced in a study of blood T cell repertoires in COVID-19. TCRdb keeps only in-frame clones here, not all; method: immunoSEQ multiplex PCR. The table shows around 250,000 clones, with approximately 80% occurring only once. Source material: peripheral blood. These receptors were collected from a woman aged 18 to 35 with acute or convalescent COVID-19.

The V gene is TRBV2, the J gene TRBJ2-1; D possibly corresponds to TRBD2 (6 bases). Trimming pared 3 bases from V and 8 bases from J, leaving 17 bases between. Germline lookup yields CDR1 SNHLY and CDR2 FYNNEI. This CDR3 spans 15 amino acids. CDR3: CASSEGGYTVDEQFF. CDR3 sequence (DNA): TGTGCCAGCAGTGAGGGAGGATACACGGTCGATGAGCAGTTCTTC.

This chain uses TRBV18 with TRBJ1-1; no firm D call. V shed 2 bases and J shed 3 bases, with 7 bases lying between them. Germline values: CDR1 KGHSH, CDR2 LQKENI. The CDR3 extends over 13 amino acids. CDR3 sequence (DNA): TGTGCCAGCTCACCAGAGAGCTACACTGAAGCTTTCTTT. Its translation is CASSPESYTEAFF. Using reference TRBV18 and TRBJ1-1 for the parts outside the CDR3, the full variable domain is NAGVMQNPRHLVRRRGQEARLRCSPMKGHSHVYWYRQLPEEGLKFMVYLQKENIIDESGMPKERFSAEFPKEGPSILRIQQVVRGDSAAYFCASSPESYTEAFFGQGTRLTVV.

The chain couples TRBV12-3 or TRBV12-4 to TRBJ1-5; D remains unclear. The V and J ends lost 0 bases and 6 bases respectively, with 3 bases between them. This CDR3 spans 12 amino acids. The CDR3 DNA follows: TGTGCCAGCAGTTTAGCGGCTCAGCCCCAGCATTTT. Translating it yields CASSLAAQPQHF.

In its sample, this clone was seen a few times. The CDR3 DNA follows: TGTGCCAGCCACGACAGATACGAGCAGTACTTC. It codes for CASHDRYEQYF. The chain has TRBV28 and TRBJ2-7, with D possibly matching TRBD1 (5 bases). Between the trimmed V and J ends, which lost 8 bases and 4 bases, there was a span of 9 bases. This CDR3 has 11 amino acids. Germline values: CDR1 MDHEN, CDR2 SYDVKM.

This chain uses TRBV6-5 with TRBJ1-5, with TRBD1 as a possible D gene (6 bases). Trimming took off 5 bases at V and 3 bases at J, with 14 bases between the two ends. Per germline, CDR1 MNHEY and CDR2 SVGAGI. This CDR3 spans 15 amino acids. The CDR3 nucleotides read TGTGCCAGCAGTACCACGGACAGTCCCAATCAGCCCCAGCATTTT. Amino acids: CASSTTDSPNQPQHF.

This clone was observed a single time. This sequence joins TRBV9 and TRBJ2-3; D is possibly TRBD2 (6 bases). V lost 4 bases, J lost 0 bases, and 18 bases lay in between. The length of the CDR3 is 17 residues. CDR1 and CDR2 (germline): SGDLS, YYNGEE. This CDR3 is CASSPGMLGGSTDTQYF. As DNA, the CDR3 is TGTGCCAGCAGCCCCGGTATGTTGGGGGGAAGCACAGATACGCAGTATTTT.

The chain joins TRBV29-1 to TRBJ2-1, with 12 positions matching TRBD2. Germline CDR1 and CDR2: SQVTM and ANQGSEA. This CDR3 comprises 16 residues. V lost 4 bases, J lost 1 base, and 5 bases stayed unmatched. The CDR3: CSVGLAGVGSYNEQFF. CDR3 nucleotides: TGCAGCGTTGGACTAGCGGGAGTAGGGTCCTACAATGAGCAGTTCTTC.

This clone was counted a few times. This chain joins TRBV6-5 and TRBJ1-1; the D gene is possibly TRBD1 (5 bases). CDR1 is MNHEY and CDR2 is SVGAGI in the germline V gene. The CDR3 sequence is 16 residues long. The V and J ends lost 0 bases and 6 bases respectively, with 17 bases between them. The CDR3 is CASSYSIIPGQAEAFF. The DNA of the CDR3 is TGTGCCAGCAGTTACTCGATTATTCCAGGGCAGGCTGAAGCTTTCTTT.

The chain combines TRBV5-1 with TRBJ2-5, with no clear D. V was pared by 4 bases and J by 4 bases, with 17 bases between. The CDR3 is 15 amino acids. CDR1 is SGHRS and CDR2 is YFSETQ in the germline V gene. CDR3 amino acids: CASSPDRVLGETQYF. The CDR3 coding sequence is TGCGCCAGCAGCCCAGACCGGGTCCTGGGAGAGACCCAGTACTTC.

The chain is built from TRBV6-5 and TRBJ2-7, with 10 bases fitting TRBD2. The CDR3 length is 16 residues. V shed 0 bases, J shed 4 bases, and the junction held 6 bases outside the gene matches. The germline CDR1 and CDR2 sequences are MNHEY and SVGAGI. CDR3 DNA sequence: TGTGCCAGCAGTTACTCGAAAGGGACTAGCGAGTACGAGCAGTACTTC. Its protein product is CASSYSKGTSEYEQYF.

The chain has TRBV6-6 and TRBJ2-7; D may be TRBD1 (5 bases). CDR1 and CDR2 from the germline V gene are MNHNY and SVGAGI (reference sequence). CDR3 size: 15 residues. V was pared by 4 bases and J by 5 bases, with 18 bases between. For the CDR3, the DNA is TGTGCCAGCAGTTCCCCGCAGGGATACATAGACGAGCAGTACTTC. Its protein is CASSSPQGYIDEQYF.

The V and J genes are TRBV6-5 and TRBJ1-2; 7 bases align to TRBD1. Germline V gives CDR1 MNHEY, CDR2 SVGAGI. V lost 8 bases and J lost 3; bases outside the gene matches: 3. The CDR3 is 12 residues long. CDR3: CASGGGDYGYTF. In DNA form, the CDR3 reads TGTGCCAGCGGAGGGGGCGACTATGGCTACACCTTC.

This sequence joins TRBV28 and TRBJ2-1; D remains unclear. With 7 bases removed from V and 9 bases from J, the gap between germline ends came to 13 bases. This CDR3 is 12 amino acids long. The V gene's germline CDR1 is MDHEN and CDR2 SYDVKM. CDR3 sequence (DNA): TGTGCCAGCAACGGCCTGGCGGTTGAGCAGTTCTTC. Its translation: CASNGLAVEQFF.

J is TRBJ2-1 and V is TRBV11-3, with a tentative D call TRBD1 (5 bases). CDR1 is SGHNT and CDR2 is YENEEA in the germline V gene. Trimming shortened V by 1 base and J by 0 bases, and 13 bases separated the two germline ends. The length of the CDR3 is 17 residues. The CDR3 sequence is CASSLGGQSSSYNEQFF. The CDR3 DNA reads as TGTGCCAGCAGCTTAGGCGGACAATCTAGCTCCTACAATGAGCAGTTCTTC.

The table lists this clone with a count of one. V and J are TRBV7-2 and TRBJ1-4; TRBD1 matches at 12 bases. CDR3 length: 15 residues. V gave up 6 bases and J gave up 6 bases; unmatched junction bases: 5. Germline values: CDR1 SGHTA, CDR2 FQGNSA. CDR3 residues: CASRPGTGGYEKLFF. As DNA, the CDR3 is TGTGCCAGCAGACCTGGGACAGGGGGCTATGAAAAACTGTTTTTT.

This chain uses TRBV6-2 or TRBV6-3 with TRBJ1-2; D not certain. V was clipped by 6 bases and J by 1 base, with 15 bases between them. This CDR3 contains 15 residues. Germline V gene sequence: CDR1 MNHEY, CDR2 SVGEGT. The CDR3 DNA sequence: TGTGCCAGCAGCAACCACGGAGACCATAACTATGGCTACACCTTC. Its translation: CASSNHGDHNYGYTF.

The chain is built from TRBV7-2 and TRBJ1-1, with D uncertain. The CDR3 has 14 residues. V was clipped by 6 bases and J by 0 bases, with 11 bases between them. Germline V gene lookup returns CDR1 SGHTA and CDR2 FQGNSA. Here the CDR3 DNA reads TGTGCCAGCAGACTAGGGTTGTTGAACACTGAAGCTTTCTTT. This codes for CASRLGLLNTEAFF.

This clone was detected only once. V usage is TRBV6-5 and J usage is TRBJ2-7; TRBD1 might be the D (6 bases). This CDR3 comprises 13 residues. Germline V CDR1 and CDR2: MNHEY, SVGAGI. V lost 8 bases, J lost 5 bases, and 16 bases lay in between. The CDR3 is CASLGQRGHEQYF. Here the CDR3 DNA reads TGTGCCAGCCTCGGACAGCGCGGCCACGAGCAGTACTTC.

The chain carries TRBV3-1 (or the pseudogene TRBV3-2) and TRBJ2-1; 9 bases are shared with TRBD2. V gave up 4 bases and J gave up 4 bases; unmatched junction bases: 2. This CDR3 is built from 14 residues. Germline values: CDR1 LGHDT, CDR2 YNNKEL (reference sequence). This CDR3 reads CASSPSGIYNEQFF. CDR3 DNA: TGTGCCAGCAGCCCTAGCGGGATTTACAATGAGCAGTTCTTC.

This clone was counted only a few times. This chain links TRBV6-5 with TRBJ1-5, with D hard to call. The length of the CDR3 is 13 residues. The ends were cut back, 0 bases at V and 8 bases at J, with 8 bases in the middle. CDR1 and CDR2 (germline): MNHEY, SVGAGI. The DNA for the CDR3 is TGTGCCAGCAGTTACTCGGGAGCGGAGCCCCAGCATTTT. It is translated as CASSYSGAEPQHF.

On this clone: This CDR3 is also generated by other DNA sequences in the sample. The chain uses TRBV5-6 and TRBJ2-7; 12 bases agree with TRBD2. This CDR3 has 15 residues. Trimming removed 4 bases from V and 0 bases from J; junction bases left unmatched: 2. In germline, CDR1 is SGHDT, CDR2 YYEEEE. The CDR3 DNA sequence: TGTGCCAGCAGCGGGACTAGCGGGCCCTCCTACGAGCAGTACTTC. It encodes CASSGTSGPSYEQYF.

CDR3 nucleotides: TGTGCCAGCAGCTTTTCAGGGACAGGGGTTAAGGGGTCCACCGGGGAGCTGTTTTTT. As protein: CASSFSGTGVKGSTGELFF. The chain couples TRBV7-6 to TRBJ2-2, with TRBD1 identical over 10 bases. The CDR3 has 19 residues. Germline V gives CDR1 SGHVS, CDR2 FNYEAQ. Trimming cost V 3 bases and J 4 bases; bases outside gene matches: 14.

This clone showed up just a few times. V usage is TRBV4-3 and J usage is TRBJ1-2; TRBD1 might be the D (6 bases). V shed 4 bases and J shed 8 bases, with 14 bases lying between them. Looked up from germline, CDR1 is LGHNA and CDR2 is YSLEER. The CDR3 is made up of 13 amino acids. DNA for the CDR3: TGCGCCAGCAGCCTAACAGGGAATCGGGGCTACACCTTC. Translation: CASSLTGNRGYTF.

J is TRBJ1-1 and V is TRBV29-1, with a possible D match to TRBD1 (5 bases). This CDR3 region has 12 residues. Per the germline V gene, CDR1 is SQVTM and CDR2 is ANQGSEA. V was trimmed by 4 bases and J by 3 bases, leaving 9 bases between them. CDR3 in DNA: TGCAGCGTTGGGGGGGGAGACACTGAAGCTTTCTTT. Translation gives CSVGGGDTEAFF.

This clone was counted ten times or more. The rearrangement uses TRBV7-2 and TRBJ2-5, with D unclear. Germline V lookup: CDR1 SGHTA, CDR2 FQGNSA. The ends were cut back, 3 bases at V and 2 bases at J, with 7 bases in the middle. CDR3 length: 13 amino acids. This chain's CDR3 is CASSLYKQETQYF. CDR3 nucleotides: TGTGCCAGCAGCTTGTACAAGCAAGAGACCCAGTACTTC.

The chain has TRBV29-1 and TRBJ2-1; 7 bases are a match to TRBD1. Unmatched junction bases numbered 12, after V lost 6 bases and J lost 7 bases. The CDR3 contains 14 residues. CDR1 SQVTM and CDR2 ANQGSEA come from the germline V gene. DNA of the CDR3: TGCAGCGTAAGGGACAGTCGAAGACCGAATGAGCAGTTCTTC. Translation gives CSVRDSRRPNEQFF.

The V and J genes are TRBV30 and TRBJ1-3; D may be TRBD1 (5 bases). This CDR3 is 13 amino acids long. Trimming cost V 6 bases and J 0 bases, with 9 bases left between them. Germline V CDR1 and CDR2: GTSNPN, SVGIG (reference sequence). CDR3: CACSGGSGNTIYF. CDR3 bases: TGTGCCTGCTCGGGGGGCTCTGGAAACACCATATATTTT.